These 25 T cell receptor beta chains were all obtained from the same sample, sequenced in a study of blood T cell repertoires in COVID-19. Profiled with immunoSEQ multiplex PCR; TCRdb holds only in-frame clones, not every one. The sample lists around 200,000 clones; around 80% were seen once. Source material: peripheral blood. The origin of the receptors is a woman older than 75 with active or convalescent COVID-19.

This clone was observed a single time. This rearrangement joins TRBV3-1 (or the pseudogene TRBV3-2) to TRBJ1-2; perhaps TRBD1 as D (5 bases). This CDR3 region has 14 residues. Per germline, CDR1 LGHDT and CDR2 YNNKEL (reference sequence). The V gene lost 3 bases and the J gene lost 4 bases, with 12 bases spanning the gap. In DNA form, the CDR3 reads TGTGCCAGCAGCCAGACCGACAGCTTCTATGGCTACACCTTC. Translating it yields CASSQTDSFYGYTF.

J is TRBJ1-1 and V is TRBV5-4, with 10 bases aligning to TRBD1. The germline V gene encodes CDR1 SGHNT and CDR2 YYREEE (reference sequence). The CDR3 has 16 residues. The V gene end was trimmed by 4 bases and the J gene end by 0 bases; junction bases not matched to a gene: 6. The CDR3 DNA follows: TGTGCCAGCAGCAAGACAGGGGGCTGGATGAACACTGAAGCTTTCTTT. Amino acids: CASSKTGGWMNTEAFF.

The rearrangement joins TRBV30 to TRBJ1-3; the match to TRBD1 covers 8 bases. The CDR3 has 12 amino acids. V lost 4 bases, J lost 9 bases, and 5 bases stayed unmatched. Germline V gene sequence: CDR1 GTSNPN, CDR2 SVGIG (reference sequence). The DNA of the CDR3 is TGTGCCTGGAAGGCAGGGGGCGGCACCATATATTTT. Translating it yields CAWKAGGGTIYF.

This clone was counted only a few times. V usage is TRBV6-2 or TRBV6-3 and J usage is TRBJ2-7; D may be TRBD1 (6 bases). Between the trimmed V and J ends, which lost 0 bases and 0 bases, there was a span of 12 bases. Per the germline V gene, CDR1 is MNHEY and CDR2 is SVGEGT. This CDR3 has 16 residues. For the CDR3, the DNA is TGTGCCAGCAGTTACTCGAAAACAGGGCGCTCCTACGAGCAGTACTTC. Amino acids: CASSYSKTGRSYEQYF.

CDR3 bases: TGTGCCAGCACGAAGCAGGGACTAAATAGCAATCAGCCCCAGCATTTT. It translates to CASTKQGLNSNQPQHF. This chain uses TRBV2 with TRBJ1-5, with D possibly being TRBD1 (5 bases). Looked up from germline, CDR1 is SNHLY and CDR2 is FYNNEI. CDR3 length equals 16 residues. V was cut by 7 bases and J by 0 bases, with 16 bases left in between.

The chain is built from TRBV5-1 and TRBJ2-5; D remains ambiguous. Per the germline V gene, CDR1 is SGHRS and CDR2 is YFSETQ. Trimming took 0 bases from V and 3 from J, leaving 9 bases between them. This CDR3 has 14 residues. CDR3 in amino acids: CASSLEVTKETQYF. The CDR3 region has the DNA TGCGCCAGCAGCTTGGAGGTTACTAAAGAGACCCAGTACTTC. Complete variable domain (other parts from reference TRBV5-1 and TRBJ2-5): KAGVTQTPRYLIKTRGQQVTLSCSPISGHRSVSWYQQTPGQGLQFLFEYFSETQRNKGNFPGRFSGRQFSNSRSEMNVSTLELGDSALYLCASSLEVTKETQYFGPGTRLLVL.

The genes are TRBV10-3 and TRBJ1-1; TRBD1 matches 8 bases. CDR1 is ENHRY, CDR2 SYGVKD, per germline. V was pared by 1 base and J by 3 bases, with 4 bases of the junction left unmatched. The CDR3 runs to 15 residues. CDR3 sequence: CAISEWQGQDTEAFF. Here the CDR3 DNA reads TGTGCCATCAGTGAGTGGCAGGGACAGGACACTGAAGCTTTCTTT.

The chain joins TRBV18 to TRBJ2-3, with D perhaps matching TRBD2 (7 bases). CDR3 length equals 15 residues. Looked up from germline, CDR1 is KGHSH and CDR2 is LQKENI. Deletions cut 1 base from V and 6 bases from J, with 14 bases between. The CDR3 reads CASSPRTRGADTQYF. CDR3 coding DNA: TGTGCCAGCTCACCACGGACTAGGGGGGCGGATACGCAGTATTTT.

The chain employs TRBV2 and TRBJ1-6; D not certain. Germline V gene data show CDR1 as SNHLY and CDR2 as FYNNEI. Trimming cost V 5 bases and J 2 bases, with 4 bases left between them. CDR3 length: 13 residues. The CDR3 protein is CASSSTYNSPLHF. The CDR3 region has the DNA TGTGCCAGCAGTAGCACCTATAATTCACCCCTCCACTTT.

This clone has a count of ten or more. V gene TRBV4-2 combines with J gene TRBJ1-1; TRBD1 agrees at 7 bases. The CDR3 covers 15 residues. V dropped 3 bases and J dropped 4; count of bases not matched to a gene: 8. Germline V lookup: CDR1 LGHNA, CDR2 YNFKEQ. CDR3 amino acids: CASSHGTAGGTEAFF. The DNA of the CDR3 is TGTGCCAGCAGCCACGGGACAGCGGGAGGCACTGAAGCTTTCTTT.

The chain links TRBV10-1 to TRBJ1-1; no firm D call. Deletions cut 10 bases from V and 0 bases from J, with 12 bases between. Germline CDR1 WNHNN, CDR2 SYGVQD (reference sequence). This CDR3 contains 13 residues. The CDR3 DNA reads as TGCGCCACCGCTCGCGGAGTGAACACTGAAGCTTTCTTT. Translation gives CATARGVNTEAFF.

This clone has only a few counts. Its ends do not fully match the called genes, so a read error is possible. The V and J genes are TRBV10-3 and TRBJ2-7, with D tentatively TRBD2 (6 bases). CDR3 length: 14 amino acids. Germline V lookup: CDR1 ENHRY, CDR2 SYGVKD. The CDR3 loop reads CAISGGSGSSEQYF. The CDR3 bases are TGTGCCATCAGTGGGGGTAGCGGATCCTCCGAGCAGTACTTC.

The sample holds one count of this clone. The CDR3 sequence: CASSLGQGHQPQHF. The DNA of the CDR3 is TGCGCCAGCAGTTTAGGACAGGGGCACCAGCCCCAGCATTTT. The chain links TRBV4-3 to TRBJ1-5; 9 bases align to TRBD1. The CDR3 extends over 14 amino acids. The germline V gene encodes CDR1 LGHNA and CDR2 YSLEER. The trim removed 6 bases at V and 7 bases at J, leaving 7 bases unmatched.

Comment on this clone: Other DNA sequences in the sample encode the same CDR3. The V and J genes are TRBV29-1 and TRBJ1-5; D is unresolved. This CDR3 is 13 amino acids long. Germline V gene sequence: CDR1 SQVTM, CDR2 ANQGSEA. V was trimmed by 4 bases and J by 0 bases, leaving 7 bases between them. The CDR3 coding sequence is TGCAGCGTTGGGGAGAATAGCAATCAGCCCCAGCATTTT. Its translation is CSVGENSNQPQHF.

To note about this clone: Relative to the germline gene, one junction end is altered; a read error may explain this. The V and J genes are TRBV5-1 and TRBJ1-2; no clear D. The V gene's germline CDR1 is SGHRS and CDR2 YFSETQ. There are 13 residues in the CDR3. CDR3 nucleotide sequence: TGCGCCAGCAGCTTAGTCGGGAACTACGGCTACACCTTC. The encoded protein is CASSLVGNYGYTF.

This clone was counted between two and nine times. This sequence joins TRBV27 and TRBJ2-7, with 7 bases lining up with TRBD2. The CDR3 spans 18 residues. The trim removed 4 bases at V and 5 bases at J, leaving 20 bases unmatched. Germline CDR1 MNHEY, CDR2 SMNVEV (reference sequence). CDR3 in amino acids: CASSSPCGGGPLFDEQYF. The CDR3 coding sequence is TGTGCCAGCAGTTCCCCATGCGGGGGAGGTCCTCTTTTTGACGAGCAGTACTTC.

The CDR3 DNA sequence: TGCGCCAGCAGCCAAGAAGTCGGAACAGGCTATGGCTACACCTTC. Translating it yields CASSQEVGTGYGYTF. The chain couples TRBV4-1 to TRBJ1-2; possibly TRBD1 for D (5 bases). Deletions cut 0 bases from V and 4 bases from J, with 12 bases between. The CDR3 totals 15 residues. Germline-derived CDR1 and CDR2 are MGHRA and YSYEKL.

This clone was recorded once. The chain uses TRBV19 and TRBJ2-7, with 9 bases identical to TRBD1. This CDR3 is 15 amino acids long. V shed 7 bases and J 1 base; nucleotides not matched to a gene: 8. Looked up from germline, CDR1 is LNHDA and CDR2 is SQIVND (reference sequence). The CDR3 nucleotides read TGTGCCAGTACCTTTGGACAGGGGCGTTCCTACGAGCAGTACTTC. It is translated as CASTFGQGRSYEQYF. Combining the CDR3 with reference TRBV19 and TRBJ2-7 gives the whole variable domain DGGITQSPKYLFRKEGQNVTLSCEQNLNHDAMYWYRQDPGQGLRLIYYSQIVNDFQKGDIAEGYSVSREKKESFPLTVTSAQKNPTAFYLCASTFGQGRSYEQYFGPGTRLTVT.

The chain uses TRBV7-3 and TRBJ2-1; 8 positions agree with TRBD2. CDR1 is SGHTA and CDR2 is FQGTGA in the germline V gene. V was pared by 5 bases and J by 6 bases, with 9 bases of the junction left unmatched. This CDR3 is 15 amino acids long. The CDR3 loop is CASSPTGGPGNEQFF. The CDR3 DNA sequence: TGTGCCAGCAGCCCCACGGGGGGGCCCGGCAATGAGCAGTTCTTC.

This chain joins TRBV10-3 and TRBJ1-1; no definite D call. Germline lookup yields CDR1 ENHRY and CDR2 SYGVKD. The V end lost 2 bases, the J end lost 7 bases, and 8 bases lay between the germline ends. The CDR3 spans 12 residues. CDR3 bases: TGTGCCATCAGTGAGGCTGCAGTTGAAGCTTTCTTT. Translated, it gives CAISEAAVEAFF.

This clone was picked up one time. The CDR3 loop reads CASSRGASEETQYF. The CDR3 region has the DNA TGTGCCAGCTCGCGGGGGGCGAGTGAAGAGACCCAGTACTTC. The gene calls are TRBV7-9 and TRBJ2-5, with 8 bases that match TRBD2. V lost 8 bases, J lost 3 bases, and 8 bases stayed unmatched. CDR3 length: 14 residues. Germline V gives CDR1 SEHNR, CDR2 FQNEAQ (reference sequence).

This clone was counted a few times. J is TRBJ2-3 and V is TRBV7-8, with 8 bases that match TRBD2. Germline-derived CDR1 and CDR2 are SGHVS and FQNEAQ. CDR3 size: 15 residues. With V trimmed by 10 bases and J by 4 bases, 13 bases remained unmatched. The CDR3 DNA reads TGTGCCATGACGGGGGGGCCGCTGTCATCAGATACGCAGTATTTT. This gives the protein CAMTGGPLSSDTQYF.

The chain combines TRBV5-1 with TRBJ2-3, with 7 bases aligning to TRBD2. Germline assignment: CDR1 SGHRS and CDR2 YFSETQ. V lost 4 bases, J lost 2 bases, and 4 bases stayed unmatched. CDR3 length: 14 residues. CDR3 nucleotides: TGCGCCAGCAGCCCGACTAGCCTCACAGATACGCAGTATTTT. Amino acid sequence: CASSPTSLTDTQYF.

The chain uses TRBV6-1 and TRBJ2-5; no definite D call. The germline V and J ends were trimmed by 2 bases and 3 bases, with 10 bases remaining between them. This CDR3 has 14 amino acids. Germline V lookup: CDR1 MNHNS, CDR2 SASEGT. The CDR3 sequence: CASSEHGTEETQYF. The CDR3 region has the DNA TGTGCCAGCAGTGAACATGGAACAGAAGAGACCCAGTACTTC.

This chain's CDR3 is CASSKRGGVPQETQYF. In nucleotides, the CDR3 is TGTGCCAGCAGCAAGCGGGGGGGAGTTCCCCAAGAGACCCAGTACTTC. V is TRBV6-4 and J is TRBJ2-5; 10 bases line up with TRBD2. V trimming: 6 bases; J trimming: 1 base; junction bases outside the gene matches: 8. Germline V lookup: CDR1 MRHNA, CDR2 SNTAGT. The CDR3 extends over 16 amino acids.